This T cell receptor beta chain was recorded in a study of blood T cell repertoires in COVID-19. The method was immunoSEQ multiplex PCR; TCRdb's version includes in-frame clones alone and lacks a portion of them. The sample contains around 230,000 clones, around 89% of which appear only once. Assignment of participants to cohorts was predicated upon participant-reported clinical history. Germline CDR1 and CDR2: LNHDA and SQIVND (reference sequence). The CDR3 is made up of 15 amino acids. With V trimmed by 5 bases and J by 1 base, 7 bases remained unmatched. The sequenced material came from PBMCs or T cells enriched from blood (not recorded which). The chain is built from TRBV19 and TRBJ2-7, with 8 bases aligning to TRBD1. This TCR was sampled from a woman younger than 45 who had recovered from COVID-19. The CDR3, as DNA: TGTGCCAGTAGTCCGCCGACAGGGGATTCCTACGAGCAGTACTTC. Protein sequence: CASSPPTGDSYEQYF.